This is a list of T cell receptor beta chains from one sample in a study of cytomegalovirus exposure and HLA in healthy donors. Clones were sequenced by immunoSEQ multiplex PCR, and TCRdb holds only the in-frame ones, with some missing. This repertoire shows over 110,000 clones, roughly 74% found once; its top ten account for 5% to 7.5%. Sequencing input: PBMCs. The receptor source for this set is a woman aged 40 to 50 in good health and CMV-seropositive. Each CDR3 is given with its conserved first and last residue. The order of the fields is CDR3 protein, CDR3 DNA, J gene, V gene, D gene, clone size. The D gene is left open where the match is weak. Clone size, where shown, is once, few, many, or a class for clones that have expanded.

cdr3_aa: CASSYSTGRLIYEQYF; cdr3_nt: TGTGCCAGCAGTTACTCGACAGGAAGACTGATCTACGAGCAGTACTTC; j_call: TRBJ2-7; v_call: TRBV6-5; d_call: NA; clone_size: NA
cdr3_aa: CASSILLAAGELFF; cdr3_nt: TGTGCCAGCAGCATCCTACTAGCGGCCGGGGAGCTGTTTTTT; j_call: TRBJ2-2; v_call: TRBV7-9; d_call: TRBD2; clone_size: NA
cdr3_aa: CASSAPGLAGGDTQYF; cdr3_nt: TGTGCCAGCAGTGCACCGGGACTAGCGGGAGGAGATACGCAGTATTTT; j_call: TRBJ2-3; v_call: TRBV28; d_call: TRBD2; clone_size: NA
cdr3_aa: CASRDHTGSREQYF; cdr3_nt: TGTGCCAGCAGAGACCATACAGGGTCGCGCGAGCAGTACTTC; j_call: TRBJ2-7; v_call: TRBV6-1; d_call: NA; clone_size: NA
cdr3_aa: CASSLARTGTGGAETQYF; cdr3_nt: TGTGCCAGCAGCTTAGCGAGAACCGGGACAGGGGGCGCAGAGACCCAGTACTTC; j_call: TRBJ2-5; v_call: TRBV7-8; d_call: TRBD1; clone_size: NA
cdr3_aa: CASSRGDRGLQETQYF; cdr3_nt: TGTGCCAGTAGTAGGGGGGACAGGGGCCTTCAAGAGACCCAGTACTTC; j_call: TRBJ2-5; v_call: TRBV19; d_call: TRBD1; clone_size: NA
cdr3_aa: CASSLGDKREFSHETQYF; cdr3_nt: TGTGCCAGCAGCTTAGGGGATAAGCGGGAGTTCTCTCACGAGACCCAGTACTTC; j_call: TRBJ2-5; v_call: TRBV7-8; d_call: TRBD2; clone_size: NA
cdr3_aa: CASSLAGQPSGNTIYF; cdr3_nt: TGTGCCAGCAGCTTGGCGGGACAGCCCTCTGGAAACACCATATATTTT; j_call: TRBJ1-3; v_call: TRBV5-6; d_call: TRBD1; clone_size: NA
cdr3_aa: CASSPPLIVPQFF; cdr3_nt: TGTGCCAGCTCACCCCCCCTAATAGTCCCTCAGTTCTTC; j_call: TRBJ2-1; v_call: TRBV18; d_call: NA; clone_size: NA
cdr3_aa: CASSSSGSSYNEQFF; cdr3_nt: TGCGCCAGCAGCTCCAGCGGGAGCTCCTACAATGAGCAGTTCTTC; j_call: TRBJ2-1; v_call: TRBV5-1; d_call: TRBD2; clone_size: NA
cdr3_aa: CASSVGHEGASYEQYF; cdr3_nt: TGTGCCAGCAGCGTAGGTCATGAGGGGGCCTCCTACGAGCAGTACTTC; j_call: TRBJ2-7; v_call: TRBV9; d_call: TRBD1; clone_size: NA
cdr3_aa: CASSELASFLGELFF; cdr3_nt: TGTGCCAGCTCAGAACTAGCGTCCTTTCTCGGGGAGCTGTTTTTT; j_call: TRBJ2-2; v_call: TRBV18; d_call: TRBD2; clone_size: NA
cdr3_aa: CASSYPDSTEAFF; cdr3_nt: TGTGCCAGCAGTTATCCGGACAGCACTGAAGCTTTCTTT; j_call: TRBJ1-1; v_call: TRBV6-5; d_call: NA; clone_size: few
cdr3_aa: CASSLNEGRAKNIQYF; cdr3_nt: TGTGCCAGCAGCTTAAACGAGGGGAGGGCCAAAAACATTCAGTACTTC; j_call: TRBJ2-4; v_call: TRBV7-9; d_call: NA; clone_size: NA
cdr3_aa: CASSESGRGSNQPQHF; cdr3_nt: TGTGCCAGCAGTGAATCCGGCAGGGGGAGCAATCAGCCCCAGCATTTT; j_call: TRBJ1-5; v_call: TRBV25-1; d_call: TRBD1; clone_size: NA
cdr3_aa: CASSFYRAGSGELFF; cdr3_nt: TGCGCCAGCAGCTTCTACAGGGCGGGTTCCGGGGAGCTGTTTTTT; j_call: TRBJ2-2; v_call: TRBV5-1; d_call: NA; clone_size: NA
cdr3_aa: CASSPQGPGSQPQHF; cdr3_nt: TGTGCCAGCAGTCCCCAGGGACCCGGGAGTCAGCCCCAGCATTTT; j_call: TRBJ1-5; v_call: TRBV28; d_call: NA; clone_size: NA
cdr3_aa: CASRAGSSYEQYF; cdr3_nt: TGTGCCAGCAGGGCCGGGAGCTCCTACGAGCAGTACTTC; j_call: TRBJ2-7; v_call: TRBV27; d_call: NA; clone_size: NA
cdr3_aa: CASSLEPANNEQFF; cdr3_nt: TGCGCCAGCAGCTTGGAGCCCGCTAACAATGAGCAGTTCTTC; j_call: TRBJ2-1; v_call: TRBV5-1; d_call: NA; clone_size: NA
cdr3_aa: CASSPKGQHTDTQYF; cdr3_nt: TGTGCCAGCTCACCGAAAGGACAGCACACAGATACGCAGTATTTT; j_call: TRBJ2-3; v_call: TRBV18; d_call: NA; clone_size: NA
cdr3_aa: CASREGTVNTEAFF; cdr3_nt: TGTGCCAGCCGCGAGGGGACAGTGAACACTGAAGCTTTCTTT; j_call: TRBJ1-1; v_call: TRBV7-3; d_call: TRBD1; clone_size: NA
cdr3_aa: CAVTSGMGDEQYF; cdr3_nt: TGTGCCGTCACTAGCGGGATGGGAGACGAGCAGTACTTC; j_call: TRBJ2-7; v_call: TRBV10-3; d_call: TRBD2; clone_size: few
cdr3_aa: CASSLWRTGSNEQFF; cdr3_nt: TGTGCCAGCAGCTTGTGGCGGACAGGTTCCAATGAGCAGTTCTTC; j_call: TRBJ2-1; v_call: TRBV5-8; d_call: TRBD1; clone_size: NA
cdr3_aa: CASSAYETQYF; cdr3_nt: TGTGCCAGCAGTGCCTATGAGACCCAGTACTTC; j_call: TRBJ2-5; v_call: TRBV2; d_call: NA; clone_size: once
cdr3_aa: CASSFPKSSPYNEQFF; cdr3_nt: TGTGCCAGCAGCTTCCCTAAGTCCTCTCCCTACAATGAGCAGTTCTTC; j_call: TRBJ2-1; v_call: TRBV5-8; d_call: NA; clone_size: few
cdr3_aa: CASSTGTSGMDEQYF; cdr3_nt: TGTGCCAGCAGCACCGGGACTAGCGGGATGGACGAGCAGTACTTC; j_call: TRBJ2-7; v_call: TRBV13; d_call: TRBD2; clone_size: NA
cdr3_aa: CASSQEYGRDTDTQYF; cdr3_nt: TGTGCCAGCAGCCAAGAATACGGGAGAGACACAGATACGCAGTATTTT; j_call: TRBJ2-3; v_call: TRBV4-2; d_call: NA; clone_size: NA
cdr3_aa: CASSGKFGTGGNEQFF; cdr3_nt: TGTGCCAGCAGTGGCAAATTTGGGACAGGGGGTAATGAGCAGTTCTTC; j_call: TRBJ2-1; v_call: TRBV6-1; d_call: TRBD1; clone_size: few
cdr3_aa: CASSLEPAGGGEQFF; cdr3_nt: TGCGCCAGCAGCTTGGAGCCAGCGGGAGGGGGTGAGCAGTTCTTC; j_call: TRBJ2-1; v_call: TRBV5-1; d_call: TRBD2; clone_size: NA
cdr3_aa: CASSKNSGLDGRETQYF; cdr3_nt: TGTGCCAGCAGCAAAAACTCGGGACTCGACGGCCGGGAGACCCAGTACTTC; j_call: TRBJ2-5; v_call: TRBV21-1; d_call: NA; clone_size: NA
cdr3_aa: CASIRNTEAFF; cdr3_nt: TGTGCCAGCATCCGGAACACTGAAGCTTTCTTT; j_call: TRBJ1-1; v_call: TRBV28; d_call: NA; clone_size: medium-sized
cdr3_aa: CASSPTRQPGGADTQYF; cdr3_nt: TGTGCCAGCAGTCCAACCCGCCAACCGGGGGGAGCAGATACGCAGTATTTT; j_call: TRBJ2-3; v_call: TRBV28; d_call: TRBD2; clone_size: NA
cdr3_aa: CASSLWPTSGTQLDTQYF; cdr3_nt: TGTGCCAGCAGCTTATGGCCCACTAGCGGGACACAGTTAGATACGCAGTATTTT; j_call: TRBJ2-3; v_call: TRBV7-2; d_call: TRBD2; clone_size: NA
cdr3_aa: CASSAGTSGGYEQYF; cdr3_nt: TGTGCCAGCAGCGCCGGGACTAGCGGGGGTTACGAGCAGTACTTC; j_call: TRBJ2-7; v_call: TRBV7-2; d_call: TRBD2; clone_size: NA
cdr3_aa: CASSHRSTSGLEETQYF; cdr3_nt: TGCGCCAGCAGTCATCGGTCGACTAGCGGCCTGGAGGAGACCCAGTACTTC; j_call: TRBJ2-5; v_call: TRBV23-1; d_call: TRBD2; clone_size: NA
cdr3_aa: CASSLGSGSGELFF; cdr3_nt: TGTGCCAGCAGCTTAGGTTCAGGGTCCGGGGAGCTGTTTTTT; j_call: TRBJ2-2; v_call: TRBV7-9; d_call: NA; clone_size: few
cdr3_aa: CASSLGDRQEKLFF; cdr3_nt: TGTGCCAGCAGCCTGGGGGACAGACAAGAAAAACTGTTTTTT; j_call: TRBJ1-4; v_call: TRBV7-9; d_call: TRBD1; clone_size: NA
cdr3_aa: CASSLGIGRMYEQYF; cdr3_nt: TGTGCCAGCAGCTTAGGGATCGGGAGAATGTACGAGCAGTACTTC; j_call: TRBJ2-7; v_call: TRBV7-2; d_call: NA; clone_size: NA
cdr3_aa: CASSFPKGQGGGGTEAFF; cdr3_nt: TGTGCCAGCAGCTTCCCAAAGGGACAGGGCGGAGGGGGTACTGAAGCTTTCTTT; j_call: TRBJ1-1; v_call: TRBV7-8; d_call: TRBD1; clone_size: NA
cdr3_aa: CSVLLGRSGNQPQHF; cdr3_nt: TGCAGCGTTCTCTTAGGGAGGAGCGGCAATCAGCCCCAGCATTTT; j_call: TRBJ1-5; v_call: TRBV29-1; d_call: NA; clone_size: once
cdr3_aa: CASSLALISGSTSGELFF; cdr3_nt: TGTGCCAGCTCACTCGCCCTAATTAGCGGGAGTACGTCCGGGGAGCTGTTTTTT; j_call: TRBJ2-2; v_call: TRBV18; d_call: TRBD2; clone_size: once
cdr3_aa: CASSPGTGTYGYTF; cdr3_nt: TGCGCCAGCAGTCCCGGGACAGGAACCTATGGCTACACCTTC; j_call: TRBJ1-2; v_call: TRBV4-1; d_call: TRBD1; clone_size: NA
cdr3_aa: CASSPWGTSGLSEQFF; cdr3_nt: TGTGCCAGCAGCCCGTGGGGGACTAGCGGGCTTTCTGAGCAGTTCTTC; j_call: TRBJ2-1; v_call: TRBV13; d_call: TRBD2; clone_size: NA
cdr3_aa: CASSQNAGEFEQYF; cdr3_nt: TGTGCCAGCAGCCAAAACGCGGGAGAGTTCGAGCAGTACTTC; j_call: TRBJ2-7; v_call: TRBV5-4; d_call: TRBD2; clone_size: NA
cdr3_aa: CASSLGTSDKNIQYF; cdr3_nt: TGCGCCAGCAGCTTGGGGACTAGCGACAAAAACATTCAGTACTTC; j_call: TRBJ2-4; v_call: TRBV5-1; d_call: TRBD2; clone_size: NA
cdr3_aa: CASSHYLSGRGYNEQFF; cdr3_nt: TGTGCCAGCAGTCACTACCTTAGCGGGAGGGGGTACAATGAGCAGTTCTTC; j_call: TRBJ2-1; v_call: TRBV28; d_call: TRBD2; clone_size: few
cdr3_aa: CASSPGIFALHATINSPLHF; cdr3_nt: TGCGCCAGCAGCCCGGGGATTTTTGCCCTCCATGCCACTATTAATTCACCCCTCCACTTT; j_call: TRBJ1-6; v_call: TRBV5-1; d_call: NA; clone_size: few
cdr3_aa: CASSAGQGTVGTGELFF; cdr3_nt: TGTGCCAGCAGCGCTGGACAGGGAACGGTGGGCACCGGGGAGCTGTTTTTT; j_call: TRBJ2-2; v_call: TRBV5-4; d_call: TRBD1; clone_size: NA
cdr3_aa: CASSYYREQPQHF; cdr3_nt: TGTGCCAGCAGTTACTACAGGGAACAGCCCCAGCATTTT; j_call: TRBJ1-5; v_call: TRBV6-6; d_call: NA; clone_size: NA
cdr3_aa: CASSLTGVQETQYF; cdr3_nt: TGTGCCAGCAGCTTGACGGGAGTCCAAGAGACCCAGTACTTC; j_call: TRBJ2-5; v_call: TRBV5-6; d_call: NA; clone_size: few
cdr3_aa: CASSLTAGSFTDTQYF; cdr3_nt: TGTGCCAGCAGCTTAACGGCAGGGTCGTTCACAGATACGCAGTATTTT; j_call: TRBJ2-3; v_call: TRBV7-9; d_call: NA; clone_size: once
cdr3_aa: CASSLQGNEQFF; cdr3_nt: TGCGCCAGCAGCTTGCAGGGGAATGAGCAGTTCTTC; j_call: TRBJ2-1; v_call: TRBV5-1; d_call: NA; clone_size: NA
cdr3_aa: CASSSSGRGVYEQYF; cdr3_nt: TGTGCCAGCAGCTCTAGCGGGAGGGGGGTCTACGAGCAGTACTTC; j_call: TRBJ2-7; v_call: TRBV13; d_call: TRBD2; clone_size: NA
cdr3_aa: CASSGTSGSEQYF; cdr3_nt: TGCGCCAGCAGTGGGACTAGCGGGAGCGAGCAGTACTTC; j_call: TRBJ2-7; v_call: TRBV5-1; d_call: TRBD2; clone_size: NA
cdr3_aa: CASSLWGQGTEAFF; cdr3_nt: TGTGCCAGCAGTTTATGGGGACAGGGAACTGAAGCTTTCTTT; j_call: TRBJ1-1; v_call: TRBV28; d_call: TRBD1; clone_size: few
cdr3_aa: CASSDRDTSKNYGYTF; cdr3_nt: TGTGCCAGCAGTGATCGGGACACCTCAAAAAACTATGGCTACACCTTC; j_call: TRBJ1-2; v_call: TRBV5-4; d_call: NA; clone_size: NA
cdr3_aa: CARQGVPSGTGELFF; cdr3_nt: TGTGCCCGTCAAGGAGTGCCTAGCGGGACCGGGGAGCTGTTTTTT; j_call: TRBJ2-2; v_call: TRBV2; d_call: TRBD2; clone_size: NA
cdr3_aa: CASSYVYRGHAEQYF; cdr3_nt: TGTGCCAGCAGTTACGTGTACAGGGGCCACGCCGAGCAGTACTTC; j_call: TRBJ2-7; v_call: TRBV6-5; d_call: TRBD1; clone_size: NA
cdr3_aa: CASSMSGQGQDTQYF; cdr3_nt: TGTGCCAGTAGTATGTCCGGACAGGGTCAGGATACGCAGTATTTT; j_call: TRBJ2-3; v_call: TRBV19; d_call: TRBD1; clone_size: NA